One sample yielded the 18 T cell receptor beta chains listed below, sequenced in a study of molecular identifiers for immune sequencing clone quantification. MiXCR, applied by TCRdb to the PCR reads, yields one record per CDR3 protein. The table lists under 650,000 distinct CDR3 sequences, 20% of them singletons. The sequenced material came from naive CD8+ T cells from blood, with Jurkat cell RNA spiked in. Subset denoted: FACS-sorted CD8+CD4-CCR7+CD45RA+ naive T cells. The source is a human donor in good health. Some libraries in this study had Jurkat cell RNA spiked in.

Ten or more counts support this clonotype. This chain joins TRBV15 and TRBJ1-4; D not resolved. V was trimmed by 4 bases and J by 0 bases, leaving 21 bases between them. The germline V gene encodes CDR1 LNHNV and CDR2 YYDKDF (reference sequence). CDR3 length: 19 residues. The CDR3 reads CATSNVGTYPLATNEKLFF. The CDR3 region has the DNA TGTGCCACCAGCAATGTAGGAACTTATCCCCTCGCAACTAATGAAAAACTGTTTTTT.

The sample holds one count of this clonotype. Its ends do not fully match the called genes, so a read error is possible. Here the CDR3 DNA reads TGCGCCAGCAGCCAAGCAGGATCGAACACCGGGGAGCCGTCTTTT. Translation: CASSQAGSNTGEPSF. This rearrangement joins TRBV23-1 to TRBJ2-2; D may be TRBD2 (5 bases). TRBV23-1 is reported as an ORF; its role is uncertain. The CDR3 is 15 residues long.

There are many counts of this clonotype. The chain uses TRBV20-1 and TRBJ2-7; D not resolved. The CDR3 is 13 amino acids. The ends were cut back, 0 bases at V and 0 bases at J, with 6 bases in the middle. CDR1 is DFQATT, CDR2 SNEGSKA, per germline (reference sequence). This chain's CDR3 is CSARDVVSYEQYF. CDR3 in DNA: TGCAGTGCTAGAGATGTAGTCTCCTACGAGCAGTACTTC.

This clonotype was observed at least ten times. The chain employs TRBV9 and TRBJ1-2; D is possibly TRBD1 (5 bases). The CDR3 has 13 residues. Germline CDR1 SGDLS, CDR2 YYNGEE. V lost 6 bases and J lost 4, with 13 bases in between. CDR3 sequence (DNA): TGTGCCAGCACCCCCGACAGCCCCTATGGCTACACCTTC. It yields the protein CASTPDSPYGYTF.

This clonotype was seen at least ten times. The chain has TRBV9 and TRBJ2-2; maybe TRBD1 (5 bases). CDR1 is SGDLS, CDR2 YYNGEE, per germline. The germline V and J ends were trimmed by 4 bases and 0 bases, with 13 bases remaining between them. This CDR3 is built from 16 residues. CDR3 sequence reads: CASSPLDTTNTGELFF. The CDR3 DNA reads TGTGCCAGCAGCCCACTGGACACGACGAACACCGGGGAGCTGTTTTTT.

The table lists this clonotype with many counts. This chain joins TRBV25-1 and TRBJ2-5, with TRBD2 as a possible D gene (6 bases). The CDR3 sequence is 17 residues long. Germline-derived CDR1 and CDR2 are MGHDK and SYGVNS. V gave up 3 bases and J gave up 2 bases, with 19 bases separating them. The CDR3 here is CASSEAGPMDSQETQYF. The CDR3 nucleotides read TGTGCCAGCAGTGAGGCGGGGCCAATGGATTCACAAGAGACCCAGTACTTC.

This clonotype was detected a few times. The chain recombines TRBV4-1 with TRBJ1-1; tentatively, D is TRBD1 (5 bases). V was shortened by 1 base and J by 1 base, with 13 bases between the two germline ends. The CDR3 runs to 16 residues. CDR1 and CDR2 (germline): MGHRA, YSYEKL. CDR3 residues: CASSQVDGTGNTEAFF. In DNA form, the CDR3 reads TGCGCCAGCAGCCAAGTAGATGGGACGGGGAACACTGAAGCTTTCTTT.

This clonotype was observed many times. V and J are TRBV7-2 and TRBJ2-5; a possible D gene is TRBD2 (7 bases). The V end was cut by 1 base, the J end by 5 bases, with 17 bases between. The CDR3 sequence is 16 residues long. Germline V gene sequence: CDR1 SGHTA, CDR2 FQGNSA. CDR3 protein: CASSLDLKGGEETQYF. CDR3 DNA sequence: TGTGCCAGCAGCTTAGATTTGAAGGGGGGGGAGGAGACCCAGTACTTC.

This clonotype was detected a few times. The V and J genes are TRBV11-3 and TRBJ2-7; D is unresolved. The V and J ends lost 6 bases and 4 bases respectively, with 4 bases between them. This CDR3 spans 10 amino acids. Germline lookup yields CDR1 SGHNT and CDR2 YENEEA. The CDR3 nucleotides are TGTGCCAGCAGGGAGTACGAGCAGTACTTC. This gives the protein CASREYEQYF.

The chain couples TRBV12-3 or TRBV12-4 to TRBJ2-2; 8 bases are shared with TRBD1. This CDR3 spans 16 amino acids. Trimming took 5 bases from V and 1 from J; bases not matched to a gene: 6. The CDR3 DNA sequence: TGTGCCAGCAGTCGATGGGACAGGCGGAACACCGGGGAGCTGTTTTTT. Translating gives CASSRWDRRNTGELFF.

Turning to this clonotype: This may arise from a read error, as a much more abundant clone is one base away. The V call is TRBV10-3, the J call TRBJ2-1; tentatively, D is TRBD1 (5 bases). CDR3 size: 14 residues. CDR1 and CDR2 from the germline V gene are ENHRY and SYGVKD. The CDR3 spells CANSDPRQYNEQFF. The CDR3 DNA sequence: TGTGCCAACAGTGACCCGAGACAGTACAATGAGCAGTTCTTC.

The CDR3 nucleotides read TGTGCCAGCAGTTATAGAGCATCCTACGAGCAGTACTTC. It codes for CASSYRASYEQYF. J is TRBJ2-7 and V is TRBV27; D not resolved. The CDR3 sequence is 13 residues long. Germline CDR1 reads MNHEY; CDR2 reads SMNVEV (reference sequence). V lost 4 bases, J lost 1 base, and 8 bases lay in between.

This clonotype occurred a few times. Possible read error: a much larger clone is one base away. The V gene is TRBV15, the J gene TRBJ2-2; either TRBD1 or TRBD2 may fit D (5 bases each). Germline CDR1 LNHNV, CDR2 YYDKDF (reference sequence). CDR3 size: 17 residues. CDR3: CATSRDLQGVNTGELLF. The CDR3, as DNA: TGTGCCACCAGCAGAGATTTGCAGGGAGTAAACACCGGGGAGCTGCTTTTT.

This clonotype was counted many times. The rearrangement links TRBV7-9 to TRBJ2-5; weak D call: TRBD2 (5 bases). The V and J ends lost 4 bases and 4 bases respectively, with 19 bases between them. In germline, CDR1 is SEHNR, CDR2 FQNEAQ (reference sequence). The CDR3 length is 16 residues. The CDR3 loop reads CASSSTVGSLIETQYF. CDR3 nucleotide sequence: TGTGCCAGCAGCTCAACCGTGGGGAGTTTAATAGAGACCCAGTACTTC.

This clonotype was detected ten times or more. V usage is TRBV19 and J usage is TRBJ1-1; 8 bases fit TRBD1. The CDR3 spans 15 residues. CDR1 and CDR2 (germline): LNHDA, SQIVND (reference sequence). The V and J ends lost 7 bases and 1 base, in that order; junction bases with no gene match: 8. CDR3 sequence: CASIQGAYKNTEAFF. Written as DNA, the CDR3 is TGTGCCAGTATCCAGGGGGCTTACAAGAACACTGAAGCTTTCTTT.

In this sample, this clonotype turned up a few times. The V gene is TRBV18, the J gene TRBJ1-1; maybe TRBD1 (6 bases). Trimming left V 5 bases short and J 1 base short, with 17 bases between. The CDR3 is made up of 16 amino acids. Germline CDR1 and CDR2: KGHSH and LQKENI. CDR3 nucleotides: TGTGCCAGCTCAGAAGGGGGGTTTCGGGAGAACACTGAAGCTTTCTTT. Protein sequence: CASSEGGFRENTEAFF.

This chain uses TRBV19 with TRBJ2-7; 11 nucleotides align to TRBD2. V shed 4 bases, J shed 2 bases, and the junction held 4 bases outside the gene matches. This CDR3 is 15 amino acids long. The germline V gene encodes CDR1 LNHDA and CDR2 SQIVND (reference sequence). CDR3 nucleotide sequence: TGTGCCAGTAGTAAATCGACTAGCGGGGCCTACGAGCAGTACTTC. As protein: CASSKSTSGAYEQYF.

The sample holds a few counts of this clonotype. CDR3 amino acids: CASSASSTNRYEQYF. CDR3 DNA: TGTGCCAGCAGTGCTAGTTCCACCAATAGGTACGAGCAGTACTTC. The J gene is TRBJ2-7, the V gene TRBV2; D not certain. The CDR3 is made up of 15 amino acids. V gave up 4 bases and J gave up 4 bases, with 17 bases separating them. Germline assignment: CDR1 SNHLY and CDR2 FYNNEI.